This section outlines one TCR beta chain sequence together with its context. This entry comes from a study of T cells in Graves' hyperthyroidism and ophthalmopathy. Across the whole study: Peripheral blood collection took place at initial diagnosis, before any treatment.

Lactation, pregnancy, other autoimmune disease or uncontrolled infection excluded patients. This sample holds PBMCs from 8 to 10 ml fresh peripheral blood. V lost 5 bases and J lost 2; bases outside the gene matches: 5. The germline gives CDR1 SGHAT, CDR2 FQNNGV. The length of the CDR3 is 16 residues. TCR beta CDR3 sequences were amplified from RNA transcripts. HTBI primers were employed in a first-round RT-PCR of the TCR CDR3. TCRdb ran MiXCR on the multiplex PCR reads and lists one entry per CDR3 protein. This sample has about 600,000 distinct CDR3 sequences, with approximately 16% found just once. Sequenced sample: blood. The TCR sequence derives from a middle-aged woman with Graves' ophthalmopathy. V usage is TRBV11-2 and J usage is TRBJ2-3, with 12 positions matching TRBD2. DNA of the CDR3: TGTGCCAGCAGCATCGGACTAGCGGGAACCACAGATACGCAGTATTTT. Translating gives CASSIGLAGTTDTQYF.